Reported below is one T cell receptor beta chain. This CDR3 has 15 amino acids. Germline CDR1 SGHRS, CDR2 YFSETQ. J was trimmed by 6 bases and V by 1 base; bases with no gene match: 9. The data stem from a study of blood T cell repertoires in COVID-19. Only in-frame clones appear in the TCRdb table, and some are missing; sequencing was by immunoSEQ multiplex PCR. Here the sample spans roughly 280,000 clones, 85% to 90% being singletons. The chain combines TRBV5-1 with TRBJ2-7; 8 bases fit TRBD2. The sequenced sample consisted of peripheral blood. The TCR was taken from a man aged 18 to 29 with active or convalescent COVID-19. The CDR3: CASSLPGAGGFEQYF. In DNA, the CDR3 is TGCGCCAGCAGCTTGCCCGGGGCGGGAGGCTTCGAGCAGTACTTC.